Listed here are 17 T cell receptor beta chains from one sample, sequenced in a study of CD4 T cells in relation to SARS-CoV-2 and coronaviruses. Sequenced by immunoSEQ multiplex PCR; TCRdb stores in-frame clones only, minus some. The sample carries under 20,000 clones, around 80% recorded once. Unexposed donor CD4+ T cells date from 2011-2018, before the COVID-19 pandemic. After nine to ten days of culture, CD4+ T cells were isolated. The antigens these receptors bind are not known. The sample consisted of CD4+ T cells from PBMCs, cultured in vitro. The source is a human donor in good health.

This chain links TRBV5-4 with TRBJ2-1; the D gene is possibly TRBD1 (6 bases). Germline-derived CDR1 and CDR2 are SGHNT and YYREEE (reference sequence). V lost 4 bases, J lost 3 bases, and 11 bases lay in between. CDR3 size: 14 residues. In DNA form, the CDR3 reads TGTGCCAGCAGCGGCGACAGGTTCTACAATGAGCAGTTCTTC. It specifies CASSGDRFYNEQFF.

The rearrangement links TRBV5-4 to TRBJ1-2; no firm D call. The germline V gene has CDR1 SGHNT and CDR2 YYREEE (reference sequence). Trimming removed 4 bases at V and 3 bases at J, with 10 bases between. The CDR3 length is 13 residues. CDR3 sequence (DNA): TGTGCCAGCAGCCAAGAGCTAGACTATGGCTACACCTTC. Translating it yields CASSQELDYGYTF.

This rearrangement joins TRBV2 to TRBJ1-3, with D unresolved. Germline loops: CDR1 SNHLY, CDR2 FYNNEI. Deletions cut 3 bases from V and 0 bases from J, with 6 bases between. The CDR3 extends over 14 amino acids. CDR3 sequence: CASSDEVSGNTIYF. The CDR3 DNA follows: TGTGCCAGCAGTGACGAGGTCTCTGGAAACACCATATATTTT.

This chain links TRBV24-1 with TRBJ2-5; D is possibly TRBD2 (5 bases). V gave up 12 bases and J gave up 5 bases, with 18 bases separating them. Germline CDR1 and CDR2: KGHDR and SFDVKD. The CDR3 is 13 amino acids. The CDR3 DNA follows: TGTGCCGCCCGACGGGATACGGGCGAGACCCAGTACTTC. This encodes CAARRDTGETQYF.

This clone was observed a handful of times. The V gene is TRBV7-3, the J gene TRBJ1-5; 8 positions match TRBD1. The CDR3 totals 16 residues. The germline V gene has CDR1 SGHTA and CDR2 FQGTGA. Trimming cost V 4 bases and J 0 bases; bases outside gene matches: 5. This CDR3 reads CASSSEGQDSNQPQHF. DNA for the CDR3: TGTGCCAGCAGCTCTGAGGGACAGGATAGCAATCAGCCCCAGCATTTT.

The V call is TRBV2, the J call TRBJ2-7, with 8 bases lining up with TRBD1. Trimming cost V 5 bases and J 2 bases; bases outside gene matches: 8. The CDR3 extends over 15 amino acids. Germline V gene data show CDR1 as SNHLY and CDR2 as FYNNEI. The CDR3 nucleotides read TGTGCCAGCAGTTGGGTGAGGGACAGGCCCTACGAGCAGTACTTC. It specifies CASSWVRDRPYEQYF.

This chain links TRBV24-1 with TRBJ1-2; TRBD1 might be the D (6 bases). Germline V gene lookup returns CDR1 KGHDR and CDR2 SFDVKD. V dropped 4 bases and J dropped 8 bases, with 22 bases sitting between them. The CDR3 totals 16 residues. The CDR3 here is CATSDAKGRGAVGYTF. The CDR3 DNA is TGTGCCACCAGTGACGCCAAGGGACGGGGGGCTGTAGGCTACACCTTC.

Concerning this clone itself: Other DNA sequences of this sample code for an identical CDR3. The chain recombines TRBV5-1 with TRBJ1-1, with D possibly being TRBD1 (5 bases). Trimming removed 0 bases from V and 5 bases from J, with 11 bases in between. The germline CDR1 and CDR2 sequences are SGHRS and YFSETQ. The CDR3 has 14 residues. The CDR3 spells CASSLGTGGTEAFF. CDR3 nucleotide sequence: TGCGCCAGCAGCTTGGGAACAGGAGGTACTGAAGCTTTCTTT.

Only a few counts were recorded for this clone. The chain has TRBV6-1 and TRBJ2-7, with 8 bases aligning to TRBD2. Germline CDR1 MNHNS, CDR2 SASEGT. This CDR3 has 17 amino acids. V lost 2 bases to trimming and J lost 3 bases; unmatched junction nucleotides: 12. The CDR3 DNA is TGTGCCAGCAGTGAAACTTTCACAGGGACTAGATTCTACGAGCAGTACTTC. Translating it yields CASSETFTGTRFYEQYF.

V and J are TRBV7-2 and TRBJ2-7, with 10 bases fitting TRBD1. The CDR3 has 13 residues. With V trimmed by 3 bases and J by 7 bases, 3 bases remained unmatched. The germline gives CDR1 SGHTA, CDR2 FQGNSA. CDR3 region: CASSFDRGREQYF. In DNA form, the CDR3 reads TGTGCCAGCAGCTTTGACAGGGGGCGTGAGCAGTACTTC.

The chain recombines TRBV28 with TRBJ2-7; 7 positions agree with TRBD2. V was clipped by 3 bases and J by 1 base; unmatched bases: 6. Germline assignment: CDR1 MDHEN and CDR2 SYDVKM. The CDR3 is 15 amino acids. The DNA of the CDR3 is TGTGCCAGCAGTTTCGCGGCTAGCGGTTCCTACGAGCAGTACTTC. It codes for CASSFAASGSYEQYF.

The CDR3 sequence: CASSEFYRVTTEAFF. DNA for the CDR3: TGTGCCAGCAGTGAATTCTACAGGGTAACGACTGAAGCTTTCTTT. The chain is built from TRBV6-1 and TRBJ1-1, with D maybe TRBD1 (6 bases). This CDR3 contains 15 residues. The V end lost 2 bases, the J end lost 5 bases, and 15 bases lay between the germline ends. Looked up from germline, CDR1 is MNHNS and CDR2 is SASEGT.

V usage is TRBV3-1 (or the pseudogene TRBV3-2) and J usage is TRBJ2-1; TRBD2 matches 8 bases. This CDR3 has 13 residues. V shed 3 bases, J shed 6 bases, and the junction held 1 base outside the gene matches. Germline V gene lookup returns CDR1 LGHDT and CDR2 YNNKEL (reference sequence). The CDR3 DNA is TGTGCCAGCAGCCACGGGACTAGCAATGAGCAGTTCTTC. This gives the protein CASSHGTSNEQFF.

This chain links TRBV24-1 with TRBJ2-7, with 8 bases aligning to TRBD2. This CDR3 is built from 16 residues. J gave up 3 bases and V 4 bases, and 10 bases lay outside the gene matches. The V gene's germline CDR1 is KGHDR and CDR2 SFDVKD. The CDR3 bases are TGTGCCACCAGTGAGGGGTCCGGGAGCGGGAGCTACGAGCAGTACTTC. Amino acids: CATSEGSGSGSYEQYF.

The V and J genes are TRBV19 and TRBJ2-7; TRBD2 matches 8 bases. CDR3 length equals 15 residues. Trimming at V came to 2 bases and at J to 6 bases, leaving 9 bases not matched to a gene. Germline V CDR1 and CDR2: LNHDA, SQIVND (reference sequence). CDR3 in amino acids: CASSIPGLVGREQYF. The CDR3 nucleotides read TGTGCCAGTAGTATACCGGGACTAGTAGGTCGCGAGCAGTACTTC.

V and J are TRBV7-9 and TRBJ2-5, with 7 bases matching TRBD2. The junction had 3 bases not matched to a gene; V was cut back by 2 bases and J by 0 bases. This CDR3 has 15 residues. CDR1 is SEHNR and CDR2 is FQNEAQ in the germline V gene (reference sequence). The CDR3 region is CASSLSSGYQETQYF. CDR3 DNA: TGTGCCAGCAGCTTAAGTAGCGGGTACCAAGAGACCCAGTACTTC.

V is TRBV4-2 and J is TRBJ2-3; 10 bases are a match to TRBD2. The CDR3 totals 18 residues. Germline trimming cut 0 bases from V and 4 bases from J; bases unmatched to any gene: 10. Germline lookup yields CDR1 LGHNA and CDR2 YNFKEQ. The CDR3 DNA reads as TGTGCCAGCAGCCAAGAGACCCTGGCTAGCGGGAGTGCAGATACGCAGTATTTT. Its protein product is CASSQETLASGSADTQYF.